Sequencing of this T cell receptor beta chain was carried out in a study of blood T cells in healthy people across ages. Study as a whole: Researchers report that template switching captured about one barcoded beta molecule per two T cells.

Through a sample-barcoded 5' primer and a J-beta primer mix, a second PCR was run for roughly 6 to 12 cycles. Each CDR3 protein is one row after TCRdb ran MiXCR on the 5' RACE reads. The sample consists of over 1.5 million distinct CDR3 sequences, 40% to 55% of them appearing once. CDR3 length equals 12 residues. Trimming removed 0 bases from V and 13 bases from J, with 12 bases in between. The germline V gene encodes CDR1 MNHEY and CDR2 SVGEGT. This chain links TRBV6-2 or TRBV6-3 with TRBJ2-5, with D possibly matching TRBD1 (7 bases). The receptor was derived from a woman in her thirties or forties in good health. The sequenced material came from blood. The CDR3 loop reads CASSYSSQGGYF. DNA of the CDR3: TGTGCCAGCAGTTACTCGAGCCAGGGGGGGTACTTC.